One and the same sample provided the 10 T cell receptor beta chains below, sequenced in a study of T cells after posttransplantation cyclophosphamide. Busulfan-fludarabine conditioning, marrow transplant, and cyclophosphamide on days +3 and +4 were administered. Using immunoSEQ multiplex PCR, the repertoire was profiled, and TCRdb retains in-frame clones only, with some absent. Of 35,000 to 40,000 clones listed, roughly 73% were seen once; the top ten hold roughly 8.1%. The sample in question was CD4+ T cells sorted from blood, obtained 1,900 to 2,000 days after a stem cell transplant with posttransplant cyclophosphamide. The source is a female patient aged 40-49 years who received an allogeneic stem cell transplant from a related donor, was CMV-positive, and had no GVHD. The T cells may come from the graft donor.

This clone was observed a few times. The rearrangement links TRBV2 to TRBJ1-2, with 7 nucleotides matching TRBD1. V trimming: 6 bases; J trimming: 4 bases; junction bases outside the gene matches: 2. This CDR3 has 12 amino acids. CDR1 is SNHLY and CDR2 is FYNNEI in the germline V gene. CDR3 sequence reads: CASRDRTYGYTF. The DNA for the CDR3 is TGTGCCAGCAGGGACAGGACCTATGGCTACACCTTC.

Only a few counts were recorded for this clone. In DNA form, the CDR3 reads TGCGCCAGCAGCTTCCGGGACAGGGGATACAATGAGCAGTTCTTC. Its protein product is CASSFRDRGYNEQFF. J is TRBJ2-1 and V is TRBV5-1, with TRBD1 matching over 10 bases. V was pared by 2 bases and J by 4 bases, with 3 bases of the junction left unmatched. Germline V gives CDR1 SGHRS, CDR2 YFSETQ. The length of the CDR3 is 15 residues.

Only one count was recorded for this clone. CDR3 amino acids: CASRQSSRQGEQYF. CDR3 sequence (DNA): TGTGCCAGCAGGCAGAGCTCGCGACAGGGCGAGCAGTACTTC. The chain joins TRBV5-4 to TRBJ2-7; 7 positions agree with TRBD1. Looked up from germline, CDR1 is SGHNT and CDR2 is YYREEE (reference sequence). Trimming removed 5 bases from V and 6 bases from J; junction bases left unmatched: 11. The CDR3 contains 14 residues.

The CDR3 nucleotides are TGTGCCAGCAGTTACGGACAGGTCCCTAATGAAAAACTGTTTTTT. It is translated as CASSYGQVPNEKLFF. This chain links TRBV6-5 with TRBJ1-4; 7 bases align to TRBD1. The CDR3 contains 15 residues. The J segment lost 3 bases and the V segment lost 2 bases, leaving 3 bases of the junction unmatched. The germline CDR1 and CDR2 sequences are MNHEY and SVGAGI.

CDR3 nucleotide sequence: TGTGCCAGCTCCCCCTTGGGGGGGGCTTCCTACGAGCAGTACTTC. It encodes CASSPLGGASYEQYF. The chain joins TRBV5-6 to TRBJ2-7; D possibly corresponds to TRBD2 (7 bases). The CDR3 runs to 15 residues. Germline CDR1 is SGHDT and CDR2 is YYEEEE. The V gene lost 7 bases and the J gene lost 1 base, with 18 bases spanning the gap.

CDR3 bases: TGTGCCAGTAGTATAACTCACAGGGACTACGAGCAGTACTTC. Translation: CASSITHRDYEQYF. V usage is TRBV19 and J usage is TRBJ2-7; TRBD1 might be the D (6 bases). The V gene lost 2 bases and the J gene lost 3 bases, with 11 bases spanning the gap. CDR3 length: 14 amino acids. Germline-derived CDR1 and CDR2 are LNHDA and SQIVND (reference sequence).

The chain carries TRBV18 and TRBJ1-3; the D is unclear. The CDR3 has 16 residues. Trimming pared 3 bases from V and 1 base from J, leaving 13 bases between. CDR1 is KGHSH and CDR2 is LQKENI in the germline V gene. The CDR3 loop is CASSPLKGVSGNTIYF. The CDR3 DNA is TGTGCCAGCTCACCTTTAAAGGGAGTTTCTGGAAACACCATATATTTT.

The CDR3 DNA sequence: TGTGCCAGTAGTTCCGGACAGGGCGTAAACAATGAGCAGTTCTTC. The encoded protein is CASSSGQGVNNEQFF. This rearrangement joins TRBV19 to TRBJ2-1; 8 bases agree with TRBD1. J was trimmed by 5 bases and V by 5 bases; bases with no gene match: 8. Germline V gene lookup returns CDR1 LNHDA and CDR2 SQIVND (reference sequence). CDR3 size: 15 residues.

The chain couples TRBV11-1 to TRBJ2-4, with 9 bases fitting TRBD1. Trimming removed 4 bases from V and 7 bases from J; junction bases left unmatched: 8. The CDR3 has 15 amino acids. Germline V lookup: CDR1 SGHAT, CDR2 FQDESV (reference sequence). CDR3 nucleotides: TGTGCCAGCAGCTCCTCGGGACAGGGCTTGAACATTCAGTACTTC. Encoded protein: CASSSSGQGLNIQYF. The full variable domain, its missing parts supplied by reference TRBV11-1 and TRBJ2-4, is EAEVAQSPRYKITEKSQAVAFWCDPISGHATLYWYRQILGQGPELLVQFQDESVVDDSQLPKDRFSAERLKGVDSTLKIQPAELGDSAMYLCASSSSGQGLNIQYFGAGTRLSVL.

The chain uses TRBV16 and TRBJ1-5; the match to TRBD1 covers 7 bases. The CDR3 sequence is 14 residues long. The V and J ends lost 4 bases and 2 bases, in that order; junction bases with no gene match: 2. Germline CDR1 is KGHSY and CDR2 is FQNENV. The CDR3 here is CASSPGQGNQPQHF. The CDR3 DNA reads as TGTGCCAGCAGCCCCGGACAGGGCAATCAGCCCCAGCATTTT.